The rows below give T cell receptor beta chains drawn from one sample of a study of cytomegalovirus exposure and HLA in healthy donors. Repertoires were generated with immunoSEQ multiplex PCR, while TCRdb's copy carries only in-frame clones and drops some. The profile shows some 190,000 clones, more than 85% of them singletons. The sample consisted of PBMCs. The receptors come from a woman aged 18 to 35 in good health and CMV-seronegative. The CDR3 runs from the conserved cysteine through the conserved F or W. The order of the fields is clone size, D gene, V gene, CDR3 length, J gene, CDR3 DNA, CDR3 protein. The D gene is left open where the match is weak. The size of a clone is reported for some rows only, either as once, few or many, or as a class for expanded clones.

size: NA; D: TRBD2; V: TRBV7-2; length: 16; J: TRBJ2-7; DNA: TGTGCCAGCAGCTTAGGAGGTAGCGGGGCTCTCTACGAGCAGTACTTC; CDR3: CASSLGGSGALYEQYF
size: NA; D: NA; V: TRBV19; length: 15; J: TRBJ2-3; DNA: TGTGCCAGTAGTATAGATGTGACAGGCACAGATACGCAGTATTTT; CDR3: CASSIDVTGTDTQYF
size: NA; D: TRBD2; V: TRBV18; length: 15; J: TRBJ2-7; DNA: TGTGCCAGCTCACCCCAGGGAGGGGAGTACTACGAGCAGTACTTC; CDR3: CASSPQGGEYYEQYF
size: once; D: TRBD1; V: TRBV10-1; length: 15; J: TRBJ1-1; DNA: TGCGCCAGCAGCCATCCCGGGACAGGGCAATATGAAGCTTTCTTT; CDR3: CASSHPGTGQYEAFF
size: NA; D: NA; V: TRBV2; length: 15; J: TRBJ2-4; DNA: TGTGCCAGCAGTGAACTCTTCCTAGCCAAAAACATTCAGTACTTC; CDR3: CASSELFLAKNIQYF
size: once; D: TRBD2; V: TRBV6-6; length: 15; J: TRBJ2-1; DNA: TGTGCCAGCAGGCTTAGCGGGGGCCAGGGGAATGAGCAGTTCTTC; CDR3: CASRLSGGQGNEQFF
size: NA; D: TRBD2; V: TRBV28; length: 17; J: TRBJ2-1; DNA: TGTGCCAGCAGTTTTTATAAAGGACTAGCTTCCTACAATGAGCAGTTCTTC; CDR3: CASSFYKGLASYNEQFF
size: NA; D: TRBD1; V: TRBV27; length: 16; J: TRBJ2-1; DNA: TGTGCCAGCAGCCCCCTGGACAGGTTTCCCCACAATGAGCAGTTCTTC; CDR3: CASSPLDRFPHNEQFF
size: many; D: TRBD1; V: TRBV6-1; length: 16; J: TRBJ1-6; DNA: TGTGCCAGCAGTGGCGAAACCGGGACAGAAAATTCACCCCTCCACTTT; CDR3: CASSGETGTENSPLHF
size: few; D: NA; V: TRBV6-6; length: 13; J: TRBJ1-4; DNA: TGTGCCACGACGAGGACAACTAATGAAAAACTGTTTTTT; CDR3: CATTRTTNEKLFF
size: NA; D: NA; V: TRBV6-6; length: 15; J: TRBJ2-7; DNA: TGTGCCAGCAGTTACGTACAGGGAGCCGCCTACGAGCAGTACTTC; CDR3: CASSYVQGAAYEQYF
size: once; D: NA; V: TRBV4-2; length: 18; J: TRBJ2-2; DNA: TGTGCCAGCAGCCAAGAAAGGAGACAGGAATACCTGGCCGGGGAGCTGTTTTTT; CDR3: CASSQERRQEYLAGELFF
size: NA; D: NA; V: TRBV6-5; length: 13; J: TRBJ1-5; DNA: TGTGCCAGCAAGAAAACTGTCCCGGGGCCCCAGCATTTT; CDR3: CASKKTVPGPQHF
size: NA; D: NA; V: TRBV7-8; length: 14; J: TRBJ2-5; DNA: TGTGCCAGCAGTCGACCGGACTTCCAAGAGACCCAGTACTTC; CDR3: CASSRPDFQETQYF
size: NA; D: TRBD1; V: TRBV30; length: 14; J: TRBJ1-2; DNA: TGTGCCCTATCCGCCGGGACAGGGACCTATGGCTACACCTTC; CDR3: CALSAGTGTYGYTF
size: NA; D: TRBD2; V: TRBV7-6; length: 16; J: TRBJ2-1; DNA: TGTGCCAGCAGCCTATCTCTAGCGGGATTCTACAATGAGCAGTTCTTC; CDR3: CASSLSLAGFYNEQFF
size: NA; D: NA; V: TRBV11-2; length: 11; J: TRBJ1-1; DNA: TGTGCCAGCAGCTTAGATCGGGTGGCTTTCTTT; CDR3: CASSLDRVAFF
size: NA; D: NA; V: TRBV7-9; length: 12; J: TRBJ2-2; DNA: TGTGCCAGCAGCTTTGAGACCGGGGAGCTGTTTTTT; CDR3: CASSFETGELFF
size: NA; D: TRBD1; V: TRBV5-1; length: 16; J: TRBJ2-1; DNA: TGCGCCAGCAGCGCAAGAGCCGGACAGGGGGGCAATGAGCAGTTCTTC; CDR3: CASSARAGQGGNEQFF
size: NA; D: TRBD2; V: TRBV10-3; length: 16; J: TRBJ2-3; DNA: TGTGCCATCAGTGCCACTAGCGGGAGGGCCTCAGATACGCAGTATTTT; CDR3: CAISATSGRASDTQYF
size: NA; D: TRBD2; V: TRBV27; length: 16; J: TRBJ2-3; DNA: TGTGCCAGCAGTCCAGGACTAGCGGGGGGGCCAGATACGCAGTATTTT; CDR3: CASSPGLAGGPDTQYF
size: NA; D: TRBD2; V: TRBV2; length: 15; J: TRBJ2-5; DNA: TGTGCCTTCCGAGGGGATAGCGGGTCACAAGAGACCCAGTACTTC; CDR3: CAFRGDSGSQETQYF